This entry features one T cell receptor (beta chain) sequence. This clone's antigen is unknown. No base-level quality is on record; no much larger clone is a single base apart. The meaning of the sample's time point label: baseline before first vaccination. Samples from vaccinated people were obtained from the UK trials COV001 and COV002, which included a single-blind randomized controlled phase 2/3 trial of AZD1222 (ChAdOx1 nCoV-19) in healthy adults. For TCRbeta chain sequencing, PBMC samples from trial participants were taken at day 0 and at day 28 after the second dose. The CDR3 regions of human TCRbeta chains were analyzed by immunosequencing. From the authors' description of their analysis: TCRs in the repertoires were compared against a reference library of SARS-CoV-2-specific TCRs that had been generated with the MIRA antigen-specificity platform. Breadth was defined as the fraction of unique TCRs that were SARS-CoV-2-associated, and depth was defined as the fraction of total T cells that were SARS-CoV-2-associated. Using the MIRA data, each spike-specific TCR was assigned both to the spike region to which the TCR was reactive and to a CD4 or CD8 class. Log10-transformed breadth and depth values were compared by one-way ANOVA with Sidak's multiple comparisons tests. Held by TCRdb, this immuneACCESS table contains in-frame sequences only and omits some clones. Under half of the omission traces to an unresolved V gene where checked; the cause of the rest is unknown. V, J and clone size are those of that table, while D and trimming were read from the DNA. Recorded for this sample are roughly 120,000 clones; about 89% of them occurred a single time. The ten top clones hold over 6.5% of the sample.

The junction shows trimming of 4 bases on V and 4 bases on J, plus 12 bases between the germline ends. The CDR3 sequence holds 14 residues, the cysteine and phenylalanine included. Solely the CDR3 DNA is kept, with 42 bases framed from the first base. The germline V gene sets CDR1 to SGHRS and CDR2 to YFSETQ. This entry comes from a study of T cell responses to AZD1222 COVID-19 vaccine listed by TCRdb under 2021. Looking at the study overall: Because spike-specific TCR depth and breadth did not differ between the two schedules, AZD1222 recipients who got a second dose at roughly 4 weeks were pooled with those who got a second dose at roughly 12 weeks. TCR sequencing covered roughly 230 trial participants: 207 given two doses of AZD1222 and about 26 given two doses of MenACWY control vaccine. Trial participants were enrolled by age into subgroups of 18-55, 56-69 and 70-plus years, and roughly 150, 30 and 60 TCR-sequenced participants, respectively, were included in these subgroups.

Broader findings and caveats from the paper: The 56-69-year group was small, and its depth increase did not reach significance, likely because of low power. Only five or six AZD1222 recipients were SARS-CoV-2 seropositive at baseline, limiting conclusions about previously exposed vaccinees. Most participants were white British and females outnumbered males, and the authors suggested that clonal diversity may have been underestimated. Because no day 14 peak-response samples were available, repertoires were characterized only after the peak T cell response. Nearly half of unique spike-specific TCRs reportedly recognized epitopes outside regions mutated in the B.1.351 and B.1.1.7 variants. A significant rise in spike-specific TCR breadth and depth was observed after two AZD1222 doses relative to day 0 and relative to MenACWY recipients. The whole spike protein was spanned by vaccine-associated CD4 TCRs, and dominant responses were seen in regions 160-218 and 743-854.

The source of this sequence is an adult in good health. In this chain, TRBV5-1 is recombined with TRBJ1-3; the D gene is perhaps TRBD1, on 6 matching bases. Specimen: peripheral blood, collected on day 0 of AZD1222 vaccination. The DNA is TGCGCCAGCAGCCCAGGGGCAGGGGGAAACACCATATATTTT. It encodes CASSPGAGGNTIYF.